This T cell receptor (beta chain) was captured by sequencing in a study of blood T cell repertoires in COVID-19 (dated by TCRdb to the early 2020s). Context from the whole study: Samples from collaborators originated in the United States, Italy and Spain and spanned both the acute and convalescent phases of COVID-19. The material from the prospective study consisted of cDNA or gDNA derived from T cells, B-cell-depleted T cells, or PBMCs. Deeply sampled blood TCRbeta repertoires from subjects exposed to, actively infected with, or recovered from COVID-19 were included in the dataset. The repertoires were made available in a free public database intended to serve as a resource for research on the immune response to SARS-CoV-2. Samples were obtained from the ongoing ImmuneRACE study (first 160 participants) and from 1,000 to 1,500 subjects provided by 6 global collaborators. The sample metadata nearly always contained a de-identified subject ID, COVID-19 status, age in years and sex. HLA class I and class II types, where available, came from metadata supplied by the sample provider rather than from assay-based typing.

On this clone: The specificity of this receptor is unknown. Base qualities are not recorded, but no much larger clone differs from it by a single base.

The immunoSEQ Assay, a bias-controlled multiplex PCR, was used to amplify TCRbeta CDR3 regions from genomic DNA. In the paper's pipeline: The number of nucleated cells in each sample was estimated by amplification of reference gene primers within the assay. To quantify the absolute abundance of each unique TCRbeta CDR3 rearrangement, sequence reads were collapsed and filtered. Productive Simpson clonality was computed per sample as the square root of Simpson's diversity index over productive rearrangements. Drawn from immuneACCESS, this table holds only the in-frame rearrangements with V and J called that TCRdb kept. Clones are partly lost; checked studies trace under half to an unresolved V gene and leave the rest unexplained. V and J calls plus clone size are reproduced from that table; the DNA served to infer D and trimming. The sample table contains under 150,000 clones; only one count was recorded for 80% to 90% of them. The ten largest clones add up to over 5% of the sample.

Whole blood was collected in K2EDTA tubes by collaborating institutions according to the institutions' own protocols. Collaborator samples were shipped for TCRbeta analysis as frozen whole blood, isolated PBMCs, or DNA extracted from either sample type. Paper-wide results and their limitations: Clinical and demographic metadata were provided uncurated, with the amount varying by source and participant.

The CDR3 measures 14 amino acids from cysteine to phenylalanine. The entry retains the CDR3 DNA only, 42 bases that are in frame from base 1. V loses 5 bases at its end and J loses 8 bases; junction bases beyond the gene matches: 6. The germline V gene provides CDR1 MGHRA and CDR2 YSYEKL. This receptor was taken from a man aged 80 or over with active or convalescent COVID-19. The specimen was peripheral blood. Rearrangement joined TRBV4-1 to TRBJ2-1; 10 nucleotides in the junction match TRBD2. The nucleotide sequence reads TGCGCCAGCAGCTGGGGGCTAGCGGGGGATGAGCAGTTCTTC. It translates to CASSWGLAGDEQFF.